One sample yielded the 20 T cell receptor beta chains listed below, sequenced in a study of cytomegalovirus exposure and HLA in healthy donors (dated by TCRdb to the late 2010s). Libraries were made using the immunoSEQ multiplex PCR assay. A mixture of 60 forward primers for TCR Vbeta segments and 13 reverse primers for TCR Jbeta segments was used in the multiplex PCR. The source is immuneACCESS, and TCRdb retained only in-frame sequences with V and J called. Part of the clones is not carried over; for the studies checked, unresolved V genes explain less than half of this, and the remainder is unexplained. For this sample the table gives 120,000 or so clones, of which around four fifths were detected only once. About 1.8% of the sample belongs to the ten largest clones. The sequencing input was PBMCs. Receptors originate from a man in his forties in good health and CMV-seronegative.

The rearrangement links TRBV7-9 to TRBJ2-1; 12 bases map to TRBD2. The CDR3 is made up of 17 amino acids. V lost 1 base to trimming and J lost 3 bases; unmatched junction nucleotides: 4. Per the germline V gene, CDR1 is SEHNR and CDR2 is FQNEAQ (reference sequence). The CDR3 protein is CASSLGRTSGDYNEQFF. The DNA for the CDR3 is TGTGCCAGCAGCTTAGGACGGACTAGCGGGGACTACAATGAGCAGTTCTTC.

The chain is built from TRBV5-1 and TRBJ2-1; D call uncertain. The CDR3 totals 13 residues. Trimming took off 9 bases at V and 2 bases at J, with 12 bases between the two ends. CDR1 is SGHRS, CDR2 YFSETQ, per germline. CDR3 loop: CATSTDAYNEQFF. The DNA for the CDR3 is TGCGCCACTAGTACTGACGCCTACAATGAGCAGTTCTTC.

This rearrangement joins TRBV7-3 to TRBJ1-2; 9 bases map to TRBD1. From germline, CDR1 is SGHTA and CDR2 FQGTGA. Germline trimming cut 5 bases from V and 0 bases from J; bases unmatched to any gene: 10. The CDR3 has 17 amino acids. The CDR3 DNA reads as TGTGCCAGCAGCCAAGCGGGACAGGGCGACACTAACTATGGCTACACCTTC. Translated, it gives CASSQAGQGDTNYGYTF.

This chain links TRBV7-6 with TRBJ2-1, with 7 bases that match TRBD2. Trimming at V came to 5 bases and at J to 6 bases, leaving 4 bases not matched to a gene. The CDR3 is 13 residues long. Germline V gene sequence: CDR1 SGHVS, CDR2 FNYEAQ. Here the CDR3 DNA reads TGTGCCAGCAGCCGGACTAGTTTCAATGAGCAGTTCTTC. Amino acids: CASSRTSFNEQFF.

This clone was counted between two and nine times. This is likely a read error, given that the CDR3 carries no conserved phenylalanine or tryptophan at its end. The limits of the CDR3 on the DNA are not certain, so only TCRdb's listed CDR3 is given. The chain carries TRBV28 and TRBJ2-7; the D call TRBD2 from the table was never checked on the DNA. Inclusive of both ends, the CDR3 amounts to 11 amino acids. CDR1 and CDR2 (germline): MDHEN, SYDVKM. CDR3 protein: CASSPQRAGFI.

J is TRBJ1-1 and V is TRBV10-3, with D uncertain. The V and J ends lost 4 bases and 5 bases respectively, with 11 bases between them. Germline values: CDR1 ENHRY, CDR2 SYGVKD. The CDR3 extends over 13 amino acids. The CDR3 region has the DNA TGTGCCATCAGTGCCGGAGGAACGACTGAAGCTTTCTTT. As protein: CAISAGGTTEAFF.

The V gene is TRBV28, the J gene TRBJ2-3; 10 nucleotides line up with TRBD2. Trimming at V came to 6 bases and at J to 5 bases, leaving 8 bases not matched to a gene. This CDR3 is 15 amino acids long. Germline V gene data show CDR1 as MDHEN and CDR2 as SYDVKM. CDR3 DNA: TGTGCCAGCAGCCAAAGCGGGAGGGCCGGAGATACGCAGTATTTT. Its translation is CASSQSGRAGDTQYF.

Only a few counts were recorded for this clone. This rearrangement joins TRBV30 to TRBJ1-5; 11 nucleotides agree with TRBD1. CDR1 is GTSNPN, CDR2 SVGIG, per germline (reference sequence). CDR3 length: 14 residues. J lost 7 bases, V lost 5 bases, and 7 bases had no gene match. CDR3: CAWRGQGANQPQHF. The CDR3 DNA reads as TGTGCCTGGCGAGGACAGGGGGCTAACCAGCCCCAGCATTTT.

This chain connects TRBV25-1 to TRBJ2-2; no clear D gene. Germline values: CDR1 MGHDK, CDR2 SYGVNS. Trimming cost V 2 bases and J 1 base, with 8 bases left between them. CDR3 length: 15 amino acids. CDR3 residues: CASSEPNKNTGELFF. For the CDR3, the DNA is TGTGCCAGCAGTGAACCAAACAAGAACACCGGGGAGCTGTTTTTT.

The rearrangement links TRBV30 to TRBJ2-4; D is undetermined. The CDR3 consists of 12 residues. Germline V gives CDR1 GTSNPN, CDR2 SVGIG (reference sequence). V was clipped by 1 base and J by 6 bases, with 7 bases between them. CDR3 residues: CAWSGGANIQYF. CDR3 in DNA: TGTGCCTGGAGTGGAGGTGCAAACATTCAGTACTTC.

The DNA for the CDR3 is TGTGCCAGCAGCTCGGGGGGGGAGGGCCTGCACGAGCAGTACTTC. The encoded protein is CASSSGGEGLHEQYF. V and J are TRBV7-9 and TRBJ2-7, with TRBD2 matching over 8 bases. Germline CDR1 and CDR2: SEHNR and FQNEAQ (reference sequence). CDR3 size: 15 residues. V lost 4 bases and J lost 5; bases outside the gene matches: 10.

This chain uses TRBV30 with TRBJ1-1, with D unclear. Between the trimmed V and J ends, which lost 4 bases and 1 base, there was a span of 13 bases. This CDR3 comprises 14 residues. Germline V gene data show CDR1 as GTSNPN and CDR2 as SVGIG (reference sequence). The CDR3 sequence: CAWNTGSGNTEAFF. For the CDR3, the DNA is TGTGCCTGGAACACCGGGAGCGGGAACACTGAAGCTTTCTTT.

The gene calls are TRBV7-6 and TRBJ2-7; 9 bases are shared with TRBD1. V was clipped by 0 bases and J by 4 bases; unmatched bases: 7. Germline V gives CDR1 SGHVS, CDR2 FNYEAQ. CDR3 length equals 16 residues. The CDR3 loop reads CASSLAPGQGSYEQYF. Written as DNA, the CDR3 is TGTGCCAGCAGCTTAGCCCCGGGACAGGGAAGTTACGAGCAGTACTTC.

The V and J genes are TRBV5-4 and TRBJ1-2; D is undetermined. Germline CDR1 and CDR2: SGHNT and YYREEE (reference sequence). Trimming shortened V by 4 bases and J by 2 bases, and 12 bases separated the two germline ends. The CDR3 sequence is 14 residues long. CDR3 bases: TGTGCCAGCAGCCCGCGGGGTCCCAACTATGGCTACACCTTC. It is translated as CASSPRGPNYGYTF.

The chain uses TRBV7-2 and TRBJ1-1; 11 bases map to TRBD1. In germline, CDR1 is SGHTA, CDR2 FQGNSA. Germline trimming cut 6 bases from V and 5 bases from J; bases unmatched to any gene: 14. CDR3 length: 17 residues. Written as DNA, the CDR3 is TGTGCCAGCAGGGGCCGGGGACCCGGGACAGGGGGGACTGAAGCTTTCTTT. It yields the protein CASRGRGPGTGGTEAFF.

This clone qualifies as medium-sized. The V and J genes are TRBV5-6 and TRBJ2-3; 9 bases match TRBD1. The CDR3 contains 14 residues. Trimming at V came to 3 bases and at J to 6 bases, leaving 5 bases not matched to a gene. Per germline, CDR1 SGHDT and CDR2 YYEEEE. CDR3 protein: CASSSGTGFDTQYF. The DNA for the CDR3 is TGTGCCAGCAGCTCCGGGACAGGGTTCGATACGCAGTATTTT.

This rearrangement joins TRBV28 to TRBJ2-6; D possibly corresponds to TRBD2 (6 bases). The CDR3 length is 17 residues. Germline CDR1 is MDHEN and CDR2 is SYDVKM. V shed 8 bases and J shed 3 bases, with 20 bases lying between them. CDR3 loop: CASSVGREFRGANVLTF. CDR3 coding DNA: TGTGCCAGCTCCGTCGGCCGGGAGTTTCGTGGGGCCAACGTCCTGACTTTC.

V usage is TRBV4-3 and J usage is TRBJ2-7; tentatively, D is TRBD2 (5 bases). Trimming left V 3 bases short and J 0 bases short, with 9 bases between. There are 14 residues in the CDR3. CDR1 and CDR2 (germline): LGHNA, YSLEER. CDR3 sequence: CASSQTRGSYEQYF. CDR3 in DNA: TGCGCCAGCAGCCAGACCCGGGGCTCCTACGAGCAGTACTTC.

About this clone: Distinct nucleotide sequences in the sample also encode this CDR3. This chain joins TRBV5-4 and TRBJ2-3, with 9 bases identical to TRBD2. Germline trimming cut 3 bases from V and 4 bases from J; bases unmatched to any gene: 9. The germline CDR1 and CDR2 sequences are SGHNT and YYREEE (reference sequence). This CDR3 has 16 residues. CDR3 bases: TGTGCCAGCAGCTGGTATAGCGGGAGTCTCGCAGATACGCAGTATTTT. Translating it yields CASSWYSGSLADTQYF.

The sample holds many counts of this clone. This chain uses TRBV4-1 with TRBJ2-1, with TRBD2 matching 7 bases. V dropped 1 base and J dropped 5; count of bases not matched to a gene: 11. CDR1 is MGHRA and CDR2 is YSYEKL in the germline V gene. The CDR3 is made up of 17 amino acids. The CDR3 loop is CASSQGSGITRNNEQFF. The CDR3 DNA sequence: TGCGCCAGCAGCCAAGGGAGCGGGATCACCAGGAACAATGAGCAGTTCTTC.